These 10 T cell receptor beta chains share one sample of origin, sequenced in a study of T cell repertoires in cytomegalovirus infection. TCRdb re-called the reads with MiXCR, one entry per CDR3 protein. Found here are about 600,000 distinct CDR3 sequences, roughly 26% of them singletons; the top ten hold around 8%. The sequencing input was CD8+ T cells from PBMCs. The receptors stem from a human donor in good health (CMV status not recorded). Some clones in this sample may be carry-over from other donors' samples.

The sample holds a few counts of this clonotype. CDR3: CASSPKDGSTGELFF. CDR3 DNA: TGTGCCAGCAGCCCAAAGGACGGGAGCACCGGGGAGCTGTTTTTT. V gene TRBV7-9 combines with J gene TRBJ2-2; D may be TRBD2 (6 bases). From germline, CDR1 is SEHNR and CDR2 FQNEAQ (reference sequence). V was trimmed by 5 bases and J by 4 bases, leaving 14 bases between them. The CDR3 runs to 15 residues.

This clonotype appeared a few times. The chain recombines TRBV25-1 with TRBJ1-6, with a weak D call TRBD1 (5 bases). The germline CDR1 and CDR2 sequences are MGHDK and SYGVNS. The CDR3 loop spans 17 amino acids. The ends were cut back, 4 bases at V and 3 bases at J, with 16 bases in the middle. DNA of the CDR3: TGTGCCAGCAGTGCAACAAGGGAAGGGGACTATAATTCACCCCTCCACTTT. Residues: CASSATREGDYNSPLHF.

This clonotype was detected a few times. CDR3 protein: CASSQFHRGSNQPQHF. CDR3 DNA sequence: TGTGCCAGCAGCCAATTCCATCGGGGCTCCAATCAGCCCCAGCATTTT. The V and J genes are TRBV6-5 and TRBJ1-5; a possible D gene is TRBD1 (5 bases). Trimming shortened V by 6 bases and J by 3 bases, and 18 bases separated the two germline ends. The CDR3 spans 16 residues. Germline V CDR1 and CDR2: MNHEY, SVGAGI.

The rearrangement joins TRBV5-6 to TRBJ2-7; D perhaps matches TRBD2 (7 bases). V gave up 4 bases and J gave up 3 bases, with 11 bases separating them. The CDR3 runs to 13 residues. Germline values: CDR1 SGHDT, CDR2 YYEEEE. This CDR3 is CASSPGGLYEQYF. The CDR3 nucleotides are TGTGCCAGCAGCCCGGGGGGCCTCTACGAGCAGTACTTC.

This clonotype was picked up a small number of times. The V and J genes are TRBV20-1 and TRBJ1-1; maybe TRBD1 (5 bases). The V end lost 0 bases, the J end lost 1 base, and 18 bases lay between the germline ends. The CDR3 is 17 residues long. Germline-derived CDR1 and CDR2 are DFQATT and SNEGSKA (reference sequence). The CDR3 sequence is CSARDLSPGGRNTEAFF. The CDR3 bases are TGCAGTGCTAGAGATCTAAGTCCGGGGGGAAGGAACACTGAAGCTTTCTTT.

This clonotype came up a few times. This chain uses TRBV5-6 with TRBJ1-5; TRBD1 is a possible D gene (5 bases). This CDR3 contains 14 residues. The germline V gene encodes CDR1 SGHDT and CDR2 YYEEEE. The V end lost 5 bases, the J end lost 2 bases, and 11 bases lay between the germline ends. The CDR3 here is CASSLGVRNQPQHF. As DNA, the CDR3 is TGTGCCAGCAGTTTAGGGGTACGCAATCAGCCCCAGCATTTT.

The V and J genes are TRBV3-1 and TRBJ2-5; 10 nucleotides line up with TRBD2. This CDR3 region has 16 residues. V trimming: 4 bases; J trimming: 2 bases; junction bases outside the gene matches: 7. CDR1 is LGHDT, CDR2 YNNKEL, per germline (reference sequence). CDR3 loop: CASSPVSGGNQETQYF. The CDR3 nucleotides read TGTGCCAGCAGCCCTGTTAGCGGGGGGAATCAAGAGACCCAGTACTTC.

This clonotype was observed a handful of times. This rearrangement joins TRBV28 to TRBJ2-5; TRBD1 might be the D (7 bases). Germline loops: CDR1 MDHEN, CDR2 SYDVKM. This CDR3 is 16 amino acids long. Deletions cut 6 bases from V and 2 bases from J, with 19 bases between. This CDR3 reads CASSRFYGGQQETQYF. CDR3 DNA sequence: TGTGCCAGCAGCCGTTTTTACGGGGGACAGCAAGAGACCCAGTACTTC.

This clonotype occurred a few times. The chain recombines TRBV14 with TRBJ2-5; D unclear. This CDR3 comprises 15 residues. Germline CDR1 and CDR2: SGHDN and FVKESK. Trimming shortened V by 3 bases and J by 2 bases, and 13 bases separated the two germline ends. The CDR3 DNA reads TGTGCCAGCAGCCAGGGGTCCGTCAGACAAGAGACCCAGTACTTC. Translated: CASSQGSVRQETQYF.

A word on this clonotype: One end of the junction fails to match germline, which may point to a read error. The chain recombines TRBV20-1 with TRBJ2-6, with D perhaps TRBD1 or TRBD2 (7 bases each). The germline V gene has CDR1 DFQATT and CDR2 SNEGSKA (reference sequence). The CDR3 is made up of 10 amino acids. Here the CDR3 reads CSARGQGLIF. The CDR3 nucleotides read TGCAGTGCTAGAGGACAGGGACTAATTTTC.